This T cell receptor beta chain was captured in a study of T cell repertoires in cytomegalovirus infection. On the study more broadly: Through public TCR beta signatures, both CMV infection and matching HLA type were indicated. Broader study findings: Summed public TCR beta family frequency identified CMV carriers bearing the relevant HLA. What dominated the ex vivo response were HLA-C-restricted CMV-specific TCR beta clonotypes.

One entry per CDR3 protein results from TCRdb running MiXCR on the reads. The table lists around 330,000 distinct CDR3 sequences, under 20% of them singletons, with 9.5% to 15% in the top ten. Germline CDR1 reads SEHNR; CDR2 reads FQNEAQ (reference sequence). CDR3 length: 16 residues. V lost 5 bases to trimming and J lost 1 base, with 17 bases between them. There are many counts of this clonotype. Its antigen remains unidentified. Sequenced material: PBMCs. The V call is TRBV7-9, the J call TRBJ1-2; D remains unclear. The TCR sequence derives from a human donor in good health (CMV status not recorded). Some clones in this sample may be carry-over from other donors' samples. The CDR3 here is CASSLPLGIRNYGYTF. DNA of the CDR3: TGTGCCAGCAGCCTCCCCCTGGGGATTCGTAACTATGGCTACACCTTC.